These T cell receptor beta chains were read from a single sample in a study of blood T cell repertoires in COVID-19. The protocol was immunoSEQ multiplex PCR, while the TCRdb copy is restricted to in-frame clones and leaves out a portion. The sample has 150,000 to 200,000 clones, under 85% seen once. The sequenced material came from peripheral blood. These receptors came from a woman older than 75 with acute or convalescent COVID-19. Both conserved end residues are part of each CDR3. The D gene is left open where the match is weak. For some rows the clone size is stated as once, few or many, or as a class when expanded; others skip it.

j_call | cdr3_length | clone_size | d_call | v_call | cdr3_nt | cdr3_aa
TRBJ2-1 | 16 | . | . | TRBV7-9 | TGTGCCAGCACCCTGATACGGGGGAATCTTTACAATGAGCAGTTCTTC | CASTLIRGNLYNEQFF
TRBJ1-3 | 13 | once | . | TRBV21-1 | TGTGCCAGCAGCAAAGACGCCGGGAACGCCATATATTTT | CASSKDAGNAIYF
TRBJ1-6 | 16 | . | . | TRBV10-3 | TGTGCCATCAGTGAGAGAAGGGGCGAGCAGAATTCACCCCTCCACTTT | CAISERRGEQNSPLHF
TRBJ1-2 | 14 | . | . | TRBV29-1 | TGCAGCGCTGACTCGATTGGGACTTTGGATGGCTACACCTTC | CSADSIGTLDGYTF
TRBJ2-6 | 17 | . | . | TRBV29-1 | TGCAGCGTCGCCGTAGGAGGGGGCAGGGCTGGGGCCAACGTCCTGACTTTC | CSVAVGGGRAGANVLTF
TRBJ2-7 | 13 | . | . | TRBV30 | TGTGCCTGGGGGGGGGCCAAGAGCTACGAGCAGTACTTC | CAWGGAKSYEQYF
TRBJ1-2 | 14 | once | . | TRBV24-1 | TGTGCCACCAGTGATTCTCCCTACCCGGATGGCTACACCTTC | CATSDSPYPDGYTF
TRBJ2-7 | 15 | . | . | TRBV6-5 | TGTGCCAGCAGTTACTACCCGGGGGATTCCTACGAGCAGTACTTC | CASSYYPGDSYEQYF
TRBJ1-6 | 13 | . | . | TRBV4-1 | TGCGCCAGCAGCCAAGATCCGTCCTCACCCCTCCACTTT | CASSQDPSSPLHF
TRBJ2-1 | 16 | once | TRBD2 | TRBV10-3 | TGTGCCATCAGTGACCCGACTAGCGGGGGACTTGGTGAGCAGTTCTTC | CAISDPTSGGLGEQFF
TRBJ2-7 | 15 | . | TRBD2 | TRBV5-1 | TGCGCCAGCAGCCTGGCCGGGGGAGGGGACTACGAGCAGTACTTC | CASSLAGGGDYEQYF
TRBJ2-5 | 14 | . | TRBD2 | TRBV6-5 | TGTGCCAGCAGTTCTCCTGGCGGGAGAGAGACCCAGTACTTC | CASSSPGGRETQYF
TRBJ2-3 | 16 | . | . | TRBV4-1 | TGCGCCAGCAGCCAAGCGGGGGTTCGCAGCACAGATACGCAGTATTTT | CASSQAGVRSTDTQYF
TRBJ2-3 | 15 | . | TRBD2 | TRBV5-6 | TGTGCCAGCAGCTTGGAAGCGGGGGGATCAGATACGCAGTATTTT | CASSLEAGGSDTQYF
TRBJ2-1 | 13 | . | TRBD2 | TRBV19 | TGTGCCAGTAATGGGCGGGGGTACAATGAGCAGTTCTTC | CASNGRGYNEQFF
TRBJ1-6 | 15 | . | TRBD1 | TRBV4-3 | TGCGCCAGCAGCCAGGAGGGGGCCGGTAATTCACCCCTCCACTTT | CASSQEGAGNSPLHF
TRBJ1-2 | 12 | . | . | TRBV30 | TGTGCCTGGAGAGCCCCCTTAAATGGCTACACCTTC | CAWRAPLNGYTF
TRBJ2-7 | 14 | . | TRBD1 | TRBV5-1 | TGCGCCAGCAGCTTGGAGACAGGGCCCTACGAGCAGTACTTC | CASSLETGPYEQYF
TRBJ1-5 | 17 | . | TRBD1 | TRBV19 | TGTGCCAGCCGCCGGCCAGGGGGGCAGGATAGCAATCAGCCCCAGCATTTT | CASRRPGGQDSNQPQHF
TRBJ1-6 | 15 | few | . | TRBV7-3 | TGTGCCAGCAGCTTACGTGGGCGGGAAAATTCACCCCTCCACTTT | CASSLRGRENSPLHF
TRBJ1-6 | 14 | few | . | TRBV27 | TGTGCCAGCAGTTTATCGAGGCAAAATTCACCCCTCCACTTT | CASSLSRQNSPLHF
TRBJ2-3 | 16 | . | TRBD2 | TRBV19 | TGTGCCAGTAGTAACCCGGGCGGGAGGAGCACAGATACGCAGTATTTT | CASSNPGGRSTDTQYF
TRBJ1-4 | 14 | . | . | TRBV7-2 | TGTGCCAGCAGCTTTAGGGGGTTTAGTGAAAAACTGTTTTTT | CASSFRGFSEKLFF
TRBJ2-2 | 17 | . | TRBD2 | TRBV19 | TGTGCCAGTAGTACGGGGACTAGCCGGAGCGGGGGCGGGGAGCTGTTTTTT | CASSTGTSRSGGGELFF
TRBJ1-4 | 14 | . | TRBD1 | TRBV7-2 | TGTGCCAGCAGCCAGACAGGGACTAATGAAAAACTGTTTTTT | CASSQTGTNEKLFF
TRBJ1-2 | 15 | . | . | TRBV4-3 | TGCGCCAGCAGCCAAGAGGGAACAGGGTGGGGTGGCTACACCTTC | CASSQEGTGWGGYTF
TRBJ2-1 | 16 | . | . | TRBV19 | TGTGCCAGTAGTCCTCGAGGAAGGAGCTCCTACAATGAGCAGTTCTTC | CASSPRGRSSYNEQFF
TRBJ1-5 | 14 | few | TRBD1 | TRBV7-8 | TGTGCCAGCAGCCCCGGGACAGGGCCTCAGCCCCAGCATTTT | CASSPGTGPQPQHF
TRBJ1-5 | 16 | . | TRBD1 | TRBV15 | TGTGCCACCAGCAGAGGCCCAGGGGGAAGCAATCAGCCCCAGCATTTT | CATSRGPGGSNQPQHF
TRBJ2-2 | 15 | few | TRBD2 | TRBV9 | TGTGCCAGCAGCCAGCGGGGCCGCGGCACCGGGGAGCTGTTTTTT | CASSQRGRGTGELFF
TRBJ2-1 | 14 | few | . | TRBV7-8 | TGTGCCAGCAGGGACCGGGGGTCTTACAATGAGCAGTTCTTC | CASRDRGSYNEQFF
TRBJ1-1 | 18 | . | . | TRBV5-4 | TGTGCCAGCAGCCCCTGGGGTCTAGGGGCGAAGGGAAGGACTGAAGCTTTCTTT | CASSPWGLGAKGRTEAFF